This TCR beta chain originates from a study of blood T cells in healthy people across ages. Study results and caveats: Donors of long life had a larger count of naive CD4+ cells and greater diversity than aged donors. For the donors, CMV status was unknown and possibly confounded expanded clonotype changes.

Donors ranged from roughly 6 to 90 years old and were healthy Caucasians in Russia. This clonotype was picked up a small number of times. The antigen remains undetermined. The use of a sample-barcoded 5' primer and a J-beta primer mix characterized a second PCR of about 7 to 12 cycles. CDR3-containing paired-end reads numbered at least 3 million in each sample. TCRdb reprocessed the 5' RACE reads with MiXCR, giving one entry per CDR3 protein. This sample has about 1.1 million distinct CDR3 sequences; about two fifths occur once, and the top ten carry roughly 14%. Germline values: CDR1 DFQATT, CDR2 SNEGSKA (reference sequence). The V gene lost 7 bases and the J gene lost 1 base, with 10 bases spanning the gap. CDR3 length equals 12 residues.

The clonotype comes from a man between 18 and 29 years old in good health. The sequenced sample consisted of blood. The chain is built from TRBV20-1 and TRBJ1-2; D not resolved. The CDR3 region is CSGTQSNYGYTF. As DNA, the CDR3 is TGCAGTGGGACGCAGAGTAACTATGGCTACACCTTC.